The T cell receptor (beta chain) under discussion was sequenced for a study of vaccination effects on CD4 cells after COVID-19. Whole-study context: The study sampled two convalescent patients 16 days and one week before vaccination.

Measured with immunoSEQ multiplex PCR; TCRdb has only the in-frame clones, and not every one. The table records around 47,000 clones, roughly 75% of them present only once. Of note for this clone: The antigen remains undetermined.

In germline, CDR1 is SGHTA, CDR2 FQGNSA. The CDR3 loop spans 12 amino acids. V lost 4 bases and J lost 6, with 9 bases in between. Study-wide results and limits: In convalescents, spike-reactive clones (those seen post-vaccine) were mainly new vaccine-induced clones.

ViraFEST used viral peptide pools to expand antigen-specific CD4+ T cells before sequencing. The authors isolated CD4+ T cells after 9 to 10 days of culture. This person's SARS-CoV-2 infection, confirmed by PCR, occurred between March and December 2020. Cultures used about 2 million PBMC per well, roughly 11 IU/ml IL-2 and about 10 ug/ml peptides. This clonotype was obtained from a human donor who had a prior SARS-CoV-2 infection. The chain links TRBV7-2 to TRBJ1-2; D not certain. Sequences were derived from CD4+ T cells from PBMCs cultured with a peptide pool, sampled before COVID-19 vaccination. For the CDR3, the DNA is TGTGCCAGCAGCTGGAACTTGAATGGCTACACCTTC. The encoded protein is CASSWNLNGYTF.